The 27 T cell receptor beta chains in this list originate from one sample, sequenced in a study of cytomegalovirus exposure and HLA in healthy donors. Clones were read by immunoSEQ multiplex PCR, and TCRdb kept only the in-frame ones, dropping some. The table includes about 120,000 clones, around nine tenths detected once. The sequencing sample was made of PBMCs. These receptors were taken from a woman between 18 and 29 years old in good health and CMV-seropositive.

The chain couples TRBV5-6 to TRBJ2-7, with D perhaps TRBD2 (6 bases). The CDR3 is 13 amino acids. Germline V lookup: CDR1 SGHDT, CDR2 YYEEEE. Trimming took 4 bases from V and 4 from J, leaving 12 bases between them. CDR3 sequence: CASSQGGAYEQYF. CDR3 DNA: TGTGCCAGCAGCCAGGGCGGGGCTTACGAGCAGTACTTC.

The genes are TRBV7-2 and TRBJ1-3; a possible D gene is TRBD1 (6 bases). The V gene's germline CDR1 is SGHTA and CDR2 FQGNSA. CDR3 length: 19 amino acids. With 2 bases removed from V and 0 bases from J, the gap between germline ends came to 20 bases. CDR3 residues: CASSLREWGPWRSGNTIYF. The CDR3 bases are TGTGCCAGCAGCTTAAGGGAGTGGGGGCCCTGGCGCTCTGGAAACACCATATATTTT. Supplemented by reference TRBV7-2 and TRBJ1-3, the full variable domain reads GAGVSQSPSNKVTEKGKDVELRCDPISGHTALYWYRQSLGQGLEFLIYFQGNSAPDKSGLPSDRFSAERTGGSVSTLTIQRTQQEDSAVYLCASSLREWGPWRSGNTIYFGEGSWLTVV.

In this sample, this clone turned up once. The chain links TRBV5-1 to TRBJ2-7; 8 nucleotides agree with TRBD2. V lost 5 bases and J lost 2; bases outside the gene matches: 9. The CDR3 length is 15 residues. The germline gives CDR1 SGHRS, CDR2 YFSETQ. The CDR3 nucleotides are TGCGCCAGCAGAGCCGGGCTAGCGGGTACCTACGAGCAGTACTTC. Translating it yields CASRAGLAGTYEQYF.

This clone occurred a few times. This chain links TRBV5-4 with TRBJ1-2; no clear D gene. The CDR3 spans 14 residues. Germline V CDR1 and CDR2: SGHNT, YYREEE (reference sequence). Trimming left V 1 base short and J 5 bases short, with 12 bases between. CDR3 bases: TGTGCCAGCAGCTTGCTGGACCCGGGGTATGGCTACACCTTC. It yields the protein CASSLLDPGYGYTF.

The chain carries TRBV7-2 and TRBJ2-3; D may be TRBD2 (6 bases). The V and J ends lost 5 bases and 0 bases respectively, with 12 bases between them. This CDR3 comprises 15 residues. The germline V gene has CDR1 SGHTA and CDR2 FQGNSA. This chain's CDR3 is CASSRRGDSTDTQYF. The CDR3 DNA is TGTGCCAGCAGCCGGAGGGGCGATAGCACAGATACGCAGTATTTT.

This rearrangement joins TRBV7-8 to TRBJ2-7, with a tentative D call TRBD1 (5 bases). Germline CDR1 and CDR2: SGHVS and FQNEAQ. V gave up 5 bases and J gave up 2 bases, with 19 bases separating them. There are 16 residues in the CDR3. CDR3 region: CASSRRGAEIPYEQYF. The CDR3 DNA is TGTGCCAGCAGCCGAAGGGGTGCGGAGATCCCCTACGAGCAGTACTTC.

The J gene is TRBJ2-2, the V gene TRBV5-4; 9 bases align to TRBD2. The ends lost 3 bases at V and 3 bases at J; junction bases unmatched: 6. Germline lookup yields CDR1 SGHNT and CDR2 YYREEE (reference sequence). The CDR3 loop spans 16 amino acids. The CDR3 loop reads CASSSPIAGDTGELFF. In DNA form, the CDR3 reads TGTGCCAGCAGCTCCCCCATAGCGGGAGACACCGGGGAGCTGTTTTTT.

The genes are TRBV5-6 and TRBJ1-4; 7 positions agree with TRBD1. Germline CDR1 reads SGHDT; CDR2 reads YYEEEE. J gave up 8 bases and V 4 bases, and 8 bases lay outside the gene matches. This CDR3 contains 14 residues. CDR3 nucleotides: TGTGCCAGCAGCGAGGACATCAGGGGGGAAAAACTGTTTTTT. Translating it yields CASSEDIRGEKLFF. Based on the CDR3 plus reference TRBV5-6 and TRBJ1-4, the full variable domain is DAGVTQSPTHLIKTRGQQVTLRCSPKSGHDTVSWYQQALGQGPQFIFQYYEEEERQRGNFPDRFSGHQFPNYSSELNVNALLLGDSALYLCASSEDIRGEKLFFGSGTQLSVL.

The chain couples TRBV7-2 to TRBJ1-1; the D gene is possibly TRBD1 (5 bases). Trimming removed 3 bases from V and 1 base from J, with 12 bases in between. CDR1 and CDR2 (germline): SGHTA, FQGNSA. The CDR3 contains 15 residues. The CDR3 DNA reads TGTGCCAGCAGCTTTTGGGGGGACGGGAACACTGAAGCTTTCTTT. Amino acid sequence: CASSFWGDGNTEAFF.

Note on this clone: At one of its ends the junction is not consistent with the germline gene, which may arise from a read error. The rearrangement uses TRBV4-1 and TRBJ2-1, with 11 bases fitting TRBD1. The CDR3 contains 15 residues. Germline CDR1 MGHRA, CDR2 YSYEKL. The CDR3 nucleotides read TGCGCCAGCAGCAAAGAGGGGACAGGGGGCAATGAGCAGTTCTTC. Encoded protein: CASSKEGTGGNEQFF.

V and J are TRBV27 and TRBJ1-2; 8 bases fit TRBD1. This CDR3 is built from 16 residues. The V gene's germline CDR1 is MNHEY and CDR2 SMNVEV (reference sequence). The trim removed 5 bases at V and 3 bases at J, leaving 11 bases unmatched. This chain's CDR3 is CASSPGHGTGDYGYTF. As DNA, the CDR3 is TGTGCCAGCAGTCCGGGACACGGGACAGGCGACTATGGCTACACCTTC.

The J gene is TRBJ1-5, the V gene TRBV5-8; D is unresolved. The germline V and J ends were trimmed by 4 bases and 0 bases, with 11 bases remaining between them. This CDR3 has 15 residues. Germline CDR1 reads SGHTS; CDR2 reads YDEGEE. The CDR3 is CASSLVEYSNQPQHF. The CDR3 nucleotides are TGTGCCAGCAGCCTGGTGGAGTATAGCAATCAGCCCCAGCATTTT. Combining the CDR3 with reference TRBV5-8 and TRBJ1-5 gives the whole variable domain EAGVTQSPTHLIKTRGQQATLRCSPISGHTSVYWYQQALGLGLQFLLWYDEGEERNRGNFPPRFSGRQFPNYSSELNVNALELEDSALYLCASSLVEYSNQPQHFGDGTRLSIL.

V is TRBV10-1 and J is TRBJ1-1, with TRBD1 matching 9 bases. The CDR3 is 15 residues long. V dropped 9 bases and J dropped 12; count of bases not matched to a gene: 20. Germline V gives CDR1 WNHNN, CDR2 SYGVQD (reference sequence). The CDR3 sequence: CARTEGMIRDRATFF. CDR3 nucleotide sequence: TGCGCCAGGACAGAAGGGATGATACGGGACAGGGCGACTTTCTTT.

The chain couples TRBV7-6 to TRBJ2-1; D not certain. CDR3 length: 12 residues. Per germline, CDR1 SGHVS and CDR2 FNYEAQ. Deletions cut 3 bases from V and 7 bases from J, with 7 bases between. CDR3 region: CASSFMENEQFF. The CDR3 DNA reads TGTGCCAGCAGCTTTATGGAGAATGAGCAGTTCTTC.

The V gene is TRBV15, the J gene TRBJ1-2; perhaps TRBD1 as D (6 bases). Trimming cost V 0 bases and J 3 bases, with 14 bases left between them. The CDR3 is 16 amino acids. Germline V gene sequence: CDR1 LNHNV, CDR2 YYDKDF (reference sequence). The CDR3 DNA follows: TGTGCCACCAGCAGAGATGGCTCCGGACAGTACTATGGCTACACCTTC. Translated: CATSRDGSGQYYGYTF.

The chain uses TRBV19 and TRBJ1-1; D remains ambiguous. V lost 7 bases to trimming and J lost 5 bases, with 11 bases between them. This CDR3 contains 12 residues. CDR1 is LNHDA and CDR2 is SQIVND in the germline V gene (reference sequence). This chain's CDR3 is CASKFGDTEAFF. DNA of the CDR3: TGTGCCAGTAAGTTCGGAGATACTGAAGCTTTCTTT.

This clone was found once. V and J are TRBV4-1 and TRBJ2-2; 11 nucleotides align to TRBD2. This CDR3 region has 15 residues. J was trimmed by 7 bases and V by 4 bases; bases with no gene match: 5. In germline, CDR1 is MGHRA, CDR2 YSYEKL. CDR3 DNA: TGCGCCAGCAGCCCACTAGCGGGAGAAAACGGGGAGCTGTTTTTT. As protein: CASSPLAGENGELFF.

The chain has TRBV15 and TRBJ2-3; TRBD2 aligns across 8 bases. Germline assignment: CDR1 LNHNV and CDR2 YYDKDF (reference sequence). This CDR3 has 17 amino acids. V lost 0 bases and J lost 2; bases outside the gene matches: 7. The chain's CDR3 is CATSRDIIAGTTDTQYF. CDR3 DNA: TGTGCCACCAGCAGAGATATTATAGCGGGAACCACAGATACGCAGTATTTT.

The chain is built from TRBV5-6 and TRBJ2-7; 7 bases agree with TRBD2. Per germline, CDR1 SGHDT and CDR2 YYEEEE. The CDR3 contains 12 residues. The J segment lost 5 bases and the V segment lost 3 bases, leaving 2 bases of the junction unmatched. In nucleotides, the CDR3 is TGTGCCAGCAGCTCCGGGACTAACGAGCAGTACTTC. Protein: CASSSGTNEQYF.

This clone was observed once. V and J are TRBV18 and TRBJ2-7; 7 nucleotides align to TRBD1. CDR1 and CDR2 (germline): KGHSH, LQKENI. V shed 6 bases and J 7 bases; nucleotides not matched to a gene: 6. This CDR3 is 12 amino acids long. This CDR3 reads CASSPNRGEQYF. CDR3 sequence (DNA): TGTGCCAGCTCTCCCAACAGGGGAGAGCAGTACTTC.

The sample holds one count of this clone. The chain recombines TRBV7-3 with TRBJ2-1; D possibly corresponds to TRBD2 (6 bases). The CDR3 loop spans 16 amino acids. Between the trimmed V and J ends, which lost 5 bases and 0 bases, there was a span of 14 bases. Per germline, CDR1 SGHTA and CDR2 FQGTGA. This chain's CDR3 is CASSPRAGSSYNEQFF. In nucleotides, the CDR3 is TGTGCCAGCAGCCCAAGAGCGGGCAGCTCCTACAATGAGCAGTTCTTC. Full variable domain (outside the CDR3, taken from reference TRBV7-3 and TRBJ2-1): GAGVSQTPSNKVTEKGKYVELRCDPISGHTALYWYRQSLGQGPEFLIYFQGTGAADDSGLPNDRFFAVRPEGSVSTLKIQRTERGDSAVYLCASSPRAGSSYNEQFFGPGTRLTVL.

J is TRBJ1-2 and V is TRBV10-2, with a tentative D call TRBD1 (5 bases). V lost 0 bases and J 4 bases, leaving 9 bases between the germline ends. Looked up from germline, CDR1 is WSHSY and CDR2 is SAAADI. CDR3 length: 14 amino acids. CDR3 loop: CASSESGPLYGYTF. CDR3 coding DNA: TGCGCCAGCAGTGAGTCGGGGCCACTCTATGGCTACACCTTC.

The chain employs TRBV29-1 and TRBJ2-3, with 8 positions matching TRBD1. V trimming: 4 bases; J trimming: 4 bases; junction bases outside the gene matches: 4. CDR3 length equals 13 residues. Germline assignment: CDR1 SQVTM and CDR2 ANQGSEA. The CDR3 region has the DNA TGCAGCGTTGGGACAGGGAGTGCAGATACGCAGTATTTT. Protein: CSVGTGSADTQYF.

V and J are TRBV30 and TRBJ1-2; no clear D. The CDR3 length is 13 residues. The germline gives CDR1 GTSNPN, CDR2 SVGIG (reference sequence). V dropped 4 bases and J dropped 3 bases, with 12 bases sitting between them. Here the CDR3 DNA reads TGTGCCTGGACTCGGGAGCGGGACTATGGCTACACCTTC. This encodes CAWTRERDYGYTF.

V is TRBV11-3 and J is TRBJ1-1, with 7 bases fitting TRBD1. Germline loops: CDR1 SGHNT, CDR2 YENEEA. CDR3 length: 15 amino acids. V shed 5 bases, J shed 0 bases, and the junction held 6 bases outside the gene matches. CDR3 residues: CASSPRGTVNTEAFF. In DNA form, the CDR3 reads TGTGCCAGCAGCCCCCGCGGGACAGTGAACACTGAAGCTTTCTTT.

This clone came up once. The chain couples TRBV5-4 to TRBJ2-1; 13 bases map to TRBD2. The CDR3 runs to 14 residues. V was clipped by 2 bases and J by 8 bases; unmatched bases: 1. Germline V lookup: CDR1 SGHNT, CDR2 YYREEE (reference sequence). CDR3 in DNA: TGTGCCAGCAGCTTAACTAGCGGGGGGGATGAGCAGTTCTTC. Amino acid sequence: CASSLTSGGDEQFF.

This rearrangement joins TRBV4-1 to TRBJ2-3; D not certain. CDR3 length: 14 residues. Germline V gene sequence: CDR1 MGHRA, CDR2 YSYEKL. Trimming stripped 0 bases from V and 3 bases from J, with 7 bases between. CDR3 region: CASSQDRSTDTQYF. CDR3 sequence (DNA): TGCGCCAGCAGCCAAGATCGTTCTACAGATACGCAGTATTTT.